One sample yielded the 4 T cell receptor beta chains listed below, sequenced in a study of blood T cell repertoires in COVID-19. The repertoire was sequenced with immunoSEQ multiplex PCR; TCRdb's copy has only in-frame clones and lacks some. Of some 320,000 clones in the sample, about 91% were seen once. Input material: peripheral blood. The origin of the receptors is a woman in her twenties or thirties who had recovered from COVID-19.

The gene calls are TRBV6-1 and TRBJ1-1; the match to TRBD1 covers 8 bases. Per germline, CDR1 MNHNS and CDR2 SASEGT. The CDR3 length is 15 residues. V shed 1 base and J 0 bases; nucleotides not matched to a gene: 1. The CDR3 coding sequence is TGTGCCAGCAGTGAAGGGACAGGGTTGAACACTGAAGCTTTCTTT. It is translated as CASSEGTGLNTEAFF.

This chain connects TRBV11-2 to TRBJ2-7; 9 bases match TRBD1. With V trimmed by 5 bases and J by 1 base, 3 bases remained unmatched. The CDR3 has 14 amino acids. Germline CDR1 is SGHAT and CDR2 is FQNNGV. CDR3 sequence reads: CASSTGQGSYEQYF. CDR3 in DNA: TGTGCCAGCAGCACCGGACAGGGGTCCTACGAGCAGTACTTC.

In its sample, this clone was seen a few times. The V and J genes are TRBV5-1 and TRBJ1-2, with D tentatively TRBD1 (5 bases). Germline values: CDR1 SGHRS, CDR2 YFSETQ. With 6 bases removed from V and 4 bases from J, the gap between germline ends came to 19 bases. CDR3 length: 15 amino acids. The chain's CDR3 is CASTIGQGGGYGYTF. CDR3 coding DNA: TGCGCCAGCACCATAGGGCAGGGCGGGGGCTATGGCTACACCTTC.

The chain employs TRBV7-3 and TRBJ1-1; D remains unclear. Trimming took 5 bases from V and 0 from J, leaving 7 bases between them. The CDR3 has 13 amino acids. Per the germline V gene, CDR1 is SGHTA and CDR2 is FQGTGA. DNA for the CDR3: TGTGCCAGCAGCGTTTCAGTGAACACTGAAGCTTTCTTT. Translated: CASSVSVNTEAFF.